This T cell receptor (beta chain) was recorded in a study of blood T cells in healthy people across ages. Study details: Using template switching, researchers captured about one barcoded beta molecule for each two T cells. Broader study findings: There were more naive CD4+ cells and higher diversity in long-lived donors than in aged donors.

Regarding this clonotype: Its matching antigen is unknown.

This CDR3 has 14 residues. Germline loops: CDR1 PRHDT, CDR2 FYEKMQ (reference sequence). With V trimmed by 5 bases and J by 3 bases, 7 bases remained unmatched. Per sample, a minimum of 7 million PBMCs were isolated. A J-beta primer mix and a sample-barcoded 5' primer were used in a second PCR of roughly 6 to 11 cycles. TCRdb reprocessed the 5' RACE reads with MiXCR, giving one entry per CDR3 protein. The sample gives hundreds of thousands of distinct CDR3 sequences, approximately 49% of which show up once; roughly 31% is in the top ten. The TCR sequence derives from a woman in her sixties in good health. Sequenced: blood. The chain is built from TRBV13 and TRBJ2-7; TRBD1 agrees at 7 bases. The CDR3 here is CASSQGQDNYEQYF. The CDR3 nucleotides read TGTGCCAGCAGCCAAGGACAGGACAACTACGAGCAGTACTTC.